The 5 T cell receptor beta chains below all came from one sample that was sequenced in a study of vaccination effects on CD4 cells after COVID-19. Method: immunoSEQ multiplex PCR; TCRdb's copy keeps in-frame clones and lacks some. The sample shows some 30,000 clones, approximately 70% of them seen only once. Having been cultured for about 10 days, the cells underwent CD4+ T cell isolation. No antigen has been assigned to these receptors. Source: CD4+ T cells from PBMCs cultured without peptide, taken before COVID-19 vaccination. The receptors here all came from a human donor who received a COVID-19 vaccine.

The chain links TRBV12-3 or TRBV12-4 to TRBJ2-7, with a tentative D call TRBD1 (5 bases). The CDR3 totals 13 residues. V was clipped by 3 bases and J by 3 bases, with 9 bases between them. CDR3 coding DNA: TGTGCCAGCAGTTTCAGACAGCACTACGAGCAGTACTTC. Encoded protein: CASSFRQHYEQYF.

This rearrangement joins TRBV19 to TRBJ2-1, with D hard to call. V dropped 3 bases and J dropped 7 bases, with 10 bases sitting between them. Looked up from germline, CDR1 is LNHDA and CDR2 is SQIVND (reference sequence). The CDR3 is 13 amino acids. CDR3: CASSILGGNEQFF. CDR3 coding DNA: TGTGCCAGTAGTATTTTGGGTGGTAATGAGCAGTTCTTC. The full variable domain, with the rest looked up from reference TRBV19 and TRBJ2-1, is DGGITQSPKYLFRKEGQNVTLSCEQNLNHDAMYWYRQDPGQGLRLIYYSQIVNDFQKGDIAEGYSVSREKKESFPLTVTSAQKNPTAFYLCASSILGGNEQFFGPGTRLTVL.

The J gene is TRBJ1-2, the V gene TRBV10-2; maybe TRBD1 (6 bases). The V gene lost 8 bases and the J gene lost 0 bases, with 10 bases spanning the gap. The CDR3 is 13 amino acids. Germline V gene data show CDR1 as WSHSY and CDR2 as SAAADI. CDR3 nucleotide sequence: TGCGCCAGCCGGGACACTTCTAACTATGGCTACACCTTC. Protein sequence: CASRDTSNYGYTF.

The chain joins TRBV6-5 to TRBJ2-4; possibly TRBD2 for D (5 bases). The V and J ends lost 11 bases and 6 bases respectively, with 14 bases between them. The CDR3 covers 12 residues. Germline loops: CDR1 MNHEY, CDR2 SVGAGI. The CDR3 sequence is CARSLALNIQYF. In nucleotides, the CDR3 is TGTGCCCGTTCCCTAGCTTTAAACATTCAGTACTTC.

The J gene is TRBJ2-3, the V gene TRBV11-2; 8 nucleotides line up with TRBD2. The CDR3 is made up of 15 amino acids. Per germline, CDR1 SGHAT and CDR2 FQNNGV. V trimming: 2 bases; J trimming: 2 bases; junction bases outside the gene matches: 3. DNA for the CDR3: TGTGCCAGCAGCTTATTAGCGGGGCCCACAGATACGCAGTATTTT. As protein: CASSLLAGPTDTQYF.